The T cell receptor (beta chain) under discussion was sequenced for a study of blood T cell dynamics during melanoma immunotherapy. Germline CDR1 SGHTA, CDR2 FQGTGA. The CDR3 has 13 amino acids. J was trimmed by 8 bases and V by 6 bases; bases with no gene match: 7. TCRdb keeps only in-frame clones here, not all; method: immunoSEQ multiplex PCR. The sample includes more than 15,000 clones, 70% to 90% of them seen just once. Time point meaning: week 3, after first cycle of checkpoint inhibitor. No patient had earlier systemic cancer treatment, concurrent immunosuppressants, or another active cancer. Source: blood, taken from a patient treated with checkpoint blockade. The rearrangement links TRBV7-3 to TRBJ1-1; TRBD1 matches 9 bases. This TCR derives from a human donor with melanoma. The CDR3 DNA reads TGTGCCAGCAGTTACAAAACAGGGGGCGAAGCTTTCTTT. This gives the protein CASSYKTGGEAFF.